A selection of T cell receptor delta chains follows, all from one sample in a study of gamma-delta chains in newborns, infants, children. TCRdb redid the clone calls on the reads with CATT. The data contain thousands of delta-chain clones, about 5% of them singletons. The sample comprised blood. The receptors were gathered from a child who was a newborn, infant or young child, either healthy, febrile or measles-vaccinated (not recorded which). The CDR3 runs from the conserved cysteine through the conserved F or W. The D gene is left open where the match is weak. Only some rows state a clone size, as once, few, many or a class for expanded clones.

j_call v_call clone_size d_call cdr3_aa cdr3_nt
TRDJ1 TRDV1 . . CALGKGGLTTLGGYTDKLIF TGTGCTCTTGGGAAAGGGGGGCTAACCACTTTGGGGGGGTACACCGATAAACTCATCTTT
TRDJ3 TRDV2 few TRDD3 CACDKILGDTRSWDTRQMFF TGTGCCTGTGACAAAATACTGGGGGATACGCGCTCCTGGGACACCCGACAGATGTTTTTC
TRDJ1 TRDV1 few . CALGELAPYWAPTPDKLIF TGTGCTCTTGGGGAACTAGCCCCGTACTGGGCCCCAACACCCGATAAACTCATCTTT
TRDJ3 TRDV2 few . CACDTATRDSSWDTRQMFF TGTGCCTGTGACACCGCTACTCGGGACAGCTCCTGGGACACCCGACAGATGTTTTTC
TRDJ1 TRAV29/DV5 . TRDD3 CAASSPGPMVPGGYTDKLIF TGTGCAGCAAGCTCTCCCGGGCCTATGGTTCCTGGGGGATACACCGATAAACTCATCTTT
TRDJ1 TRDV2 few TRDD3 CACDTGNLLGDSQYTDKLIF TGTGCCTGTGACACCGGGAACTTACTGGGGGATAGCCAGTACACCGATAAACTCATCTTT
TRDJ3 TRDV2 medium-sized . CACDPTGSSWDTRQMFF TGTGCCTGTGACCCTACTGGGAGCTCCTGGGACACCCGACAGATGTTTTTC
TRDJ1 TRDV1 few TRDD3 CALGEPAFRSTGGSDKLIF TGTGCTCTTGGGGAACCCGCCTTCCGAAGTACTGGGGGATCCGATAAACTCATCTTT
TRDJ3 TRDV2 few TRDD3 CACDTGENWGSSSWDTRQMFF TGTGCCTGTGACACCGGGGAGAACTGGGGGTCGAGCTCCTGGGACACCCGACAGATGTTTTTC
TRDJ3 TRDV2 medium-sized TRDD3 CACDEGGFLSWDTRQMFF TGTGCCTGTGACGAGGGGGGATTTCTCTCCTGGGACACCCGACAGATGTTTTTC
TRDJ1 TRDV1 few TRDD3 CALGEPSTRNWGIPMYTDKLIF TGTGCTCTTGGGGAACCTTCTACGCGGAACTGGGGGATACCCATGTACACCGATAAACTCATCTTT
TRDJ3 TRDV3 . TRDD3 CASSVYWGIISWDTRQMFF TGTGCCTCTTCCGTCTACTGGGGGATAATATCCTGGGACACCCGACAGATGTTTTTC
TRDJ3 TRDV2 . TRDD3 CACDSPTGGPSSWDTRQMFF TGTGCCTGTGACTCCCCTACTGGGGGCCCCAGCTCCTGGGACACCCGACAGATGTTTTTC
TRDJ1 TRAV29/DV5 few TRDD3 CAARRLGDTPYRYTDKLIF TGTGCAGCAAGACGGCTGGGGGATACGCCTTACCGGTACACCGATAAACTCATCTTT
TRDJ3 TRDV2 large . CACDSTGSSWDTRQMFF TGTGCCTGTGACAGTACTGGGAGCTCCTGGGACACCCGACAGATGTTTTTC
TRDJ1 TRDV1 few TRDD3 CALGEPKFPTRGYDADKLIF TGTGCTCTTGGGGAACCAAAATTTCCTACTCGGGGATACGATGCCGATAAACTCATCTTT
TRDJ2 TRDV2 . TRDD3 CACDAIITGGPPLTAQLFF TGTGCCTGTGACGCAATCATTACTGGGGGCCCACCTTTGACAGCACAACTCTTCTTT
TRDJ1 TRAV29/DV5 few TRDD3 CAATDCGGCYTDKLIF TGTGCGGCAACGGATTGTGGGGGATGTTACACCGATAAACTCATCTTT
TRDJ2 TRDV2 . TRDD3 CACDTLGDESAQLFF TGTGCCTGTGACACCCTGGGGGATGAATCAGCACAACTCTTCTTT
TRDJ1 TRAV29/DV5 few TRDD3 CAASDFTDWGIGADKLIF TGTGCAGCAAGCGACTTCACCGACTGGGGGATCGGGGCCGATAAACTCATCTTT
TRDJ1 TRDV2 . TRDD3 CACDLPYWGIRPDKLIF TGTGCCTGCGACCTCCCGTACTGGGGGATACGTCCCGATAAACTCATCTTT
TRDJ3 TRDV2 medium-sized TRDD3 CACDTVLGESSWDTRQMFF TGTGCCTGTGACACCGTACTGGGGGAATCCTCCTGGGACACCCGACAGATGTTTTTC
TRDJ2 TRDV2 . . CACDSLGMELTAQLFF TGTGCCTGTGACAGTCTGGGGATGGAGTTGACAGCACAACTCTTCTTT
TRDJ3 TRDV2 few TRDD3 CACDTAGGHSWDTRQMFF TGTGCCTGTGACACCGCTGGGGGCCACTCCTGGGACACCCGACAGATGTTTTTC
TRDJ2 TRDV2 large TRDD3 CACDHVLGDTLTAQLFF TGTGCCTGTGATCATGTACTGGGGGATACTTTGACAGCACAACTCTTCTTT
TRDJ3 TRDV2 few TRDD3 CACDSLLGDTPTWDTRQMFF TGTGCCTGTGACTCCCTACTGGGGGATACCCCCACCTGGGACACCCGACAGATGTTTTTC
TRDJ3 TRDV2 . TRDD3 CACDVLGDTSGWDTRQMFF TGTGCCTGTGACGTACTGGGGGATACAAGCGGCTGGGACACCCGACAGATGTTTTTC
TRDJ1 TRDV1 few TRDD3 CALGELEGGYTDKLIF TGTGCTCTTGGGGAACTCGAGGGGGGATACACCGATAAACTCATCTTT
TRDJ3 TRDV2 . TRDD3 CACDPVGLGDTDDSWDTRQMFF TGTGCCTGTGACCCAGTAGGTTTGGGGGACACGGACGACTCCTGGGACACCCGACAGATGTTTTTC
TRDJ2 TRDV2 few . CACDSLLGPVLAAQLFF TGTGCCTGTGACTCCTTACTGGGACCCGTCCTGGCAGCACAACTCTTCTTT
TRDJ4 TRDV2 . TRDD3 CACDSLGEARPLIF TGTGCCTGTGACTCCCTGGGGGAGGCCAGGCCCCTGATCTTT
TRDJ1 TRDV1 . . CALGESGRRLQYTDKLIF TGTGCTCTTGGGGAATCGGGGAGGAGGTTGCAATACACCGATAAACTCATCTTT
TRDJ1 TRDV1 few . CALGNPYIPNRAYTDKLIF TGTGCTCTTGGGAACCCCTATATTCCAAATCGGGCGTACACCGATAAACTCATCTTT
TRDJ1 TRDV2 . TRDD3 CACDTASTGGYLYTDKLIF TGTGCCTGCGACACGGCGAGTACTGGGGGATACCTCTACACCGATAAACTCATCTTT
TRDJ1 TRDV2 few . CACDTDGFSGPYVHTDKLIF TGTGCCTGTGACACCGACGGTTTTTCTGGGCCATACGTGCACACCGATAAACTCATCTTT
TRDJ1 TRDV1 . TRDD3 CALGETGLRGASGGYLYTDKLIF TGTGCTCTTGGGGAAACGGGTCTACGTGGGGCTAGTGGGGGATACTTGTACACCGATAAACTCATCTTT
TRDJ2 TRDV2 . TRDD3 CACDTLGDLTAQLFF TGTGCCTGTGACACCCTGGGGGATTTGACAGCACAACTCTTCTTT
TRDJ1 TRDV1 few TRDD3 CALGELGMGLWGICGPDKLIF TGTGCTCTTGGGGAACTCGGTATGGGGCTCTGGGGGATATGCGGCCCCGATAAACTCATCTTT
TRDJ2 TRDV1 . TRDD2 CALGELEFHSYNGIKSLPAQLFF TGTGCTCTTGGGGAACTGGAATTTCATTCCTACAATGGGATCAAGAGCCTGCCAGCACAACTCTTCTTT
TRDJ3 TRDV2 few TRDD3 CACDTSWGSSWDTLQMFF TGTGCCTGTGACACGAGTTGGGGGAGCTCCTGGGACACCCTACAGATGTTTTTC
TRDJ3 TRDV2 few TRDD3 CACDTWGRTSSWDTRQMFF TGTGCCTGTGACACCTGGGGGAGAACGAGCTCCTGGGACACCCGACAGATGTTTTTC
TRDJ3 TRDV2 medium-sized TRDD3 CACDTGGYGTWDTRQMFF TGTGCCTGTGACACTGGGGGATACGGTACCTGGGACACCCGACAGATGTTTTTC
TRDJ2 TRAV29/DV5 few TRDD3 CAATLGDLTAQLFF TGTGCAGCAACCCTGGGGGACCTTACGGCACAACTCTTCTTT
TRDJ3 TRDV2 . TRDD3 CACDTVSGDTHSSWDTRQMFF TGTGCCTGTGACACCGTGTCGGGGGATACCCACTCCTCCTGGGACACCCGACAGATGTTTTTC
TRDJ3 TRDV2 . TRDD3 CACDPILGDGSWDTRQMFF TGTGCCTGTGACCCTATACTGGGGGATGGCTCCTGGGACACCCGACAGATGTTTTTC
TRDJ1 TRDV2 few TRDD3 CACDTIGGMPLKLIF TGTGCCTGTGACACGATTGGGGGGATGCCGCTAAAACTCATCTTT
TRDJ1 TRDV2 . TRDD3 CACDLLGDSNADKLIF TGTGCCTGTGACCTACTGGGGGATAGTAACGCCGATAAACTCATCTTT
TRDJ2 TRAV29/DV5 few . CAASPLRDRGYPALTAQLFF TGTGCAGCAAGTCCCCTTCGGGATAGAGGATACCCTGCTTTGACAGCACAACTCTTCTTT
TRDJ1 TRDV1 . . CALGENGGSVLGYTDKLIF TGTGCTCTTGGGGAAAACGGAGGGAGTGTACTGGGTTACACCGATAAACTCATCTTT
TRDJ1 TRDV1 . . CALGEGQMTYTDKLIF TGTGCTCTTGGGGAAGGGCAAATGACATACACCGATAAACTCATCTTT
TRDJ1 TRDV1 . TRDD3 CALGAVLGDTDKLIF TGTGCTCTTGGGGCGGTACTGGGGGATACCGATAAACTCATCTTT
TRDJ1 TRDV1 few TRDD3 CALGEAPPLGDLCKLIF TGTGCTCTTGGGGAAGCCCCTCCACTGGGGGATCTTTGTAAACTCATCTTT
TRDJ2 TRDV1 . TRDD3 CALGELRGLGVLLTAQLFF TGTGCTCTTGGGGAACTTCGAGGCCTGGGGGTTCTTTTGACAGCACAACTCTTCTTT
TRDJ2 TRDV2 medium-sized . CACDFLPGGPQALTAQLFF TGTGCCTGTGACTTTCTTCCTGGGGGCCCTCAAGCTTTGACAGCACAACTCTTCTTT
TRDJ1 TRDV1 few TRDD3 CALGENSHRAGGSPKLIF TGTGCTCTTGGGGAGAATTCACACCGAGCTGGGGGATCCCCTAAACTCATCTTT